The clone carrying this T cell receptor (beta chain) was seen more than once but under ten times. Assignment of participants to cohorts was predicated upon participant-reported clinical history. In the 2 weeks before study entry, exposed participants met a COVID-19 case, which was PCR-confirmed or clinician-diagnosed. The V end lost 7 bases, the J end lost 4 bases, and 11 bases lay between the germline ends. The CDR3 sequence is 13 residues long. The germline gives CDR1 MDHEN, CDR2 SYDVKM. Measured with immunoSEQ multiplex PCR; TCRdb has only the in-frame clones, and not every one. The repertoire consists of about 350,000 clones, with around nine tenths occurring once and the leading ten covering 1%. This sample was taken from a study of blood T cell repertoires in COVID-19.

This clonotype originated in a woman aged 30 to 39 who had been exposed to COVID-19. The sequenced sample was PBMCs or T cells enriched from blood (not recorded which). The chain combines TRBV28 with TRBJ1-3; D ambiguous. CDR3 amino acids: CASTSPGGNTIYF. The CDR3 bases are TGTGCCAGCACCTCCCCAGGAGGAAACACCATATATTTT.